Detailed here is one T cell receptor beta chain. The V end lost 2 bases, the J end lost 5 bases, and 14 bases lay between the germline ends. The CDR3 covers 15 residues. Germline V gene data show CDR1 as MDHEN and CDR2 as SYDVKM. The data derive from a study of OX40 agonist ivuxolimab in advanced cancers. Study at large: From about 23 to 85 years was the age range, with a mean of approximately 63 years, and around 83% were male. Checkpoint inhibitors had been given previously to roughly 36% of patients.

Only in-frame clones appear in the TCRdb table, and some are missing; sequencing was by immunoSEQ multiplex PCR. The sample has about 41,000 clones; around 89% are singletons. The sequence was collected from an adult with an advanced solid tumor such as melanoma, head and neck, liver or kidney cancer. This material consisted of CD4+ or CD8+ T cells sorted from blood, taken in a trial of the OX40 agonist ivuxolimab. This chain uses TRBV28 with TRBJ2-3; no clear D. The CDR3 loop reads CASSLDNAKVDTQYF. CDR3 coding DNA: TGTGCCAGCAGTTTAGACAACGCCAAGGTAGATACGCAGTATTTT.